Below, 30 T cell receptor beta chains from the same sample are listed, as sequenced in a study of regulatory and conventional T cells in RAG deficiency. Libraries were prepared by immunoSEQ multiplex PCR; TCRdb keeps only in-frame clonotypes and omits some of them. The repertoire includes 6,000 to 7,000 clones, approximately 78% of them detected once, and more than 10% sits in the top ten. This sample was shared with a second study, whose subject was regulatory T cells. From that paper: Primers: 52 TRBV forward and 13 TRBJ reverse.

Sequenced material: CD8+ T cells sorted from blood. Receptor source: a human donor in good health.

This clone was seen just once. The junction does not match germline at one end; this may be a read error. This chain connects TRBV6-5 to TRBJ1-6; D ambiguous. The CDR3 sequence is 16 residues long. Germline values: CDR1 MNHEY, CDR2 SVGAGI. The CDR3 sequence: CAGSYDPGVVNSPLHF. The CDR3 DNA is TGTGCCGGCAGTTACGACCCCGGGGTAGTCAATTCACCCCTCCACTTT.

The V call is TRBV11-2, the J call TRBJ2-5; TRBD2 matches 11 bases. V lost 7 bases, J lost 2 bases, and 12 bases stayed unmatched. From germline, CDR1 is SGHAT and CDR2 FQNNGV. The CDR3 runs to 17 residues. The CDR3 sequence is CASTPGASGGPQETQYF. CDR3 in DNA: TGTGCCAGCACCCCTGGGGCTAGCGGGGGGCCTCAAGAGACCCAGTACTTC.

The J gene is TRBJ2-1, the V gene TRBV14, with TRBD2 matching 7 bases. Trimming at V came to 6 bases and at J to 10 bases, leaving 12 bases not matched to a gene. Germline V gene lookup returns CDR1 SGHDN and CDR2 FVKESK. This CDR3 has 14 amino acids. The CDR3 sequence is CASRSTSEPPEQFF. The CDR3 DNA reads as TGTGCCAGCAGATCCACTAGCGAGCCCCCCGAGCAGTTCTTC.

The CDR3 region is CASSLASSGTDDGYTF. The CDR3 DNA is TGTGCCAGCAGCTTAGCGAGTTCCGGGACGGACGATGGCTACACCTTC. The J gene is TRBJ1-2, the V gene TRBV7-9, with D tentatively TRBD1 (5 bases). CDR1 and CDR2 (germline): SEHNR, FQNEAQ (reference sequence). The V end was cut by 0 bases, the J end by 6 bases, with 17 bases between. CDR3 length equals 16 residues.

The chain carries TRBV28 and TRBJ2-5, with D possibly being TRBD2 (5 bases). Trimming stripped 8 bases from V and 2 bases from J, with 15 bases between. Germline values: CDR1 MDHEN, CDR2 SYDVKM. This CDR3 is 14 amino acids long. This CDR3 is CASQTNTEQETQYF. The CDR3 coding sequence is TGTGCCAGCCAGACTAACACCGAACAAGAGACCCAGTACTTC.

The genes are TRBV19 and TRBJ1-6; the D is unclear. This CDR3 contains 14 residues. V lost 5 bases and J lost 6, with 11 bases in between. Looked up from germline, CDR1 is LNHDA and CDR2 is SQIVND (reference sequence). CDR3 DNA: TGTGCCAGTAGTCTCGAGGGCAGTAATTCACCCCTCCACTTT. Translation gives CASSLEGSNSPLHF.

The V gene is TRBV7-8, the J gene TRBJ1-1; no clear D gene. This CDR3 comprises 15 residues. Germline lookup yields CDR1 SGHVS and CDR2 FQNEAQ. Trimming pared 2 bases from V and 2 bases from J, leaving 12 bases between. The DNA for the CDR3 is TGTGCCAGCAGCTTAACTACTCCGGGAAACACTGAAGCTTTCTTT. This codes for CASSLTTPGNTEAFF.

The chain is built from TRBV19 and TRBJ1-4, with a tentative D call TRBD1 (6 bases). The CDR3 runs to 15 residues. V dropped 6 bases and J dropped 8 bases, with 19 bases sitting between them. Germline V gene lookup returns CDR1 LNHDA and CDR2 SQIVND (reference sequence). As DNA, the CDR3 is TGTGCCAGTAGCAGACGGACAGAAAATCTGGAAAAACTGTTTTTT. This gives the protein CASSRRTENLEKLFF.

A single count supports this clone. The CDR3 nucleotides are TGTGCCAGCAGCTGGGACAGGGGGCCCTACGAGCAGTACTTC. Protein product: CASSWDRGPYEQYF. This chain uses TRBV7-3 with TRBJ2-7, with 12 bases matching TRBD1. The CDR3 has 14 residues. With V trimmed by 4 bases and J by 2 bases, 0 bases remained unmatched. Germline-derived CDR1 and CDR2 are SGHTA and FQGTGA.

This clone has only a few counts. The J gene is TRBJ2-7, the V gene TRBV10-3, with TRBD1 as a possible D gene (6 bases). V lost 11 bases to trimming and J lost 5 bases, with 16 bases between them. The CDR3 has 12 amino acids. From germline, CDR1 is ENHRY and CDR2 SYGVKD. The CDR3 nucleotides are TGTGCCTCGGCCACAGGGAGCCACGAGCAGTACTTC. This encodes CASATGSHEQYF.

This clone was seen only once. The V call is TRBV29-1, the J call TRBJ1-3, with D maybe TRBD1 (6 bases). Germline CDR1 reads SQVTM; CDR2 reads ANQGSEA. Deletions cut 6 bases from V and 7 bases from J, with 22 bases between. The CDR3 is 15 residues long. The CDR3 protein is CSVTAWGPEGNTIYF. CDR3 sequence (DNA): TGCAGCGTCACTGCCTGGGGGCCGGAGGGGAACACCATATATTTT.

The chain is built from TRBV7-3 and TRBJ2-7; 9 nucleotides agree with TRBD1. The CDR3 is made up of 15 amino acids. Germline trimming cut 4 bases from V and 3 bases from J; bases unmatched to any gene: 7. Germline V gene sequence: CDR1 SGHTA, CDR2 FQGTGA. CDR3 sequence (DNA): TGTGCCAGCAGCTCCAGGACAGGGGCCCTCTACGAGCAGTACTTC. This translates into CASSSRTGALYEQYF.

The V and J genes are TRBV5-1 and TRBJ2-7; tentatively, D is TRBD2 (7 bases). The CDR3 length is 14 residues. The germline CDR1 and CDR2 sequences are SGHRS and YFSETQ. The V end was cut by 5 bases, the J end by 0 bases, with 12 bases between. For the CDR3, the DNA is TGCGCCAGCAGGTCAGGGGACTACTCCTACGAGCAGTACTTC. Encoded protein: CASRSGDYSYEQYF.

The sample holds one count of this clone. The rearrangement joins TRBV6-6 to TRBJ1-1; 9 bases are shared with TRBD1. The CDR3 is 11 amino acids. Trimming removed 6 bases from V and 12 bases from J; junction bases left unmatched: 5. Germline V gene sequence: CDR1 MNHNY, CDR2 SVGAGI (reference sequence). For the CDR3, the DNA is TGTGCCAGCAGCACAGGGGGCGATCCTTTCTTT. Residues: CASSTGGDPFF.

CDR3 sequence reads: CASSLSSAGYGYTF. The CDR3 bases are TGCGCCAGCAGCTTGAGCTCGGCTGGGTATGGCTACACCTTC. The gene calls are TRBV5-1 and TRBJ1-2; D ambiguous. The CDR3 runs to 14 residues. Between the trimmed V and J ends, which lost 1 base and 5 bases, there was a span of 12 bases. Germline V gene sequence: CDR1 SGHRS, CDR2 YFSETQ.

This chain uses TRBV2 with TRBJ2-3; 13 nucleotides match TRBD2. Trimming at V came to 6 bases and at J to 0 bases, leaving 0 bases not matched to a gene. This CDR3 has 15 residues. The germline gives CDR1 SNHLY, CDR2 FYNNEI. The CDR3 is CASRGLAGSTDTQYF. CDR3 nucleotide sequence: TGTGCCAGCAGGGGACTAGCGGGAAGCACAGATACGCAGTATTTT.

The rearrangement links TRBV30 to TRBJ1-2; TRBD1 is a possible D gene (6 bases). CDR1 and CDR2 (germline): GTSNPN, SVGIG (reference sequence). This CDR3 has 17 residues. V was trimmed by 1 base and J by 4 bases, leaving 22 bases between them. CDR3 sequence (DNA): TGTGCCTGGAGTGCCACCCGGCGACAGGTCACCTTCTATGGCTACACCTTC. Protein: CAWSATRRQVTFYGYTF.

The rearrangement uses TRBV5-1 and TRBJ2-1; TRBD2 matches at 11 bases. Germline V lookup: CDR1 SGHRS, CDR2 YFSETQ. The length of the CDR3 is 15 residues. The V gene end was trimmed by 0 bases and the J gene end by 7 bases; junction bases not matched to a gene: 3. The CDR3 DNA sequence: TGCGCCAGCAGCTTGGTTCCTAGCGGGGGGAATGAGCAGTTCTTC. Its translation is CASSLVPSGGNEQFF.

The genes are TRBV7-6 and TRBJ1-2; 10 bases map to TRBD1. This CDR3 region has 15 residues. Germline loops: CDR1 SGHVS, CDR2 FNYEAQ. Trimming at V came to 4 bases and at J to 3 bases, leaving 5 bases not matched to a gene. The CDR3 loop reads CASSSGQGVDYGYTF. CDR3 in DNA: TGTGCCAGCAGCTCTGGACAGGGGGTTGACTATGGCTACACCTTC.

V usage is TRBV7-9 and J usage is TRBJ1-2; D remains unclear. The CDR3 sequence is 12 residues long. Trimming left V 5 bases short and J 4 bases short, with 8 bases between. Germline V lookup: CDR1 SEHNR, CDR2 FQNEAQ (reference sequence). CDR3 protein: CASSPGLYGYTF. DNA for the CDR3: TGTGCCAGCAGCCCAGGTCTCTATGGCTACACCTTC.

The chain couples TRBV6-5 to TRBJ2-7; D might be TRBD2 (7 bases). The CDR3 has 14 residues. Trimming removed 2 bases at V and 6 bases at J, with 14 bases between. The germline gives CDR1 MNHEY, CDR2 SVGAGI. The CDR3 nucleotides are TGTGCCAGCAGTTACGCGGGGGCCCCATTCGAGCAGTACTTC. Its translation: CASSYAGAPFEQYF.

The chain has TRBV5-1 and TRBJ1-1; 8 bases align to TRBD1. Germline trimming cut 0 bases from V and 4 bases from J; bases unmatched to any gene: 2. The germline V gene encodes CDR1 SGHRS and CDR2 YFSETQ. CDR3 length equals 14 residues. The CDR3 loop is CASSLGQGFTEAFF. The CDR3 DNA sequence: TGCGCCAGCAGCTTGGGACAGGGGTTCACTGAAGCTTTCTTT.

About this clone: An end of the junction differs from the germline gene, which may be a read error. The CDR3 here is CAGSVGEGNTEAFF. Here the CDR3 DNA reads TGTGCCGGCAGCGTAGGTGAGGGGAACACTGAAGCTTTCTTT. The chain employs TRBV9 and TRBJ1-1; no clear D. The CDR3 sequence is 14 residues long. Germline V CDR1 and CDR2: SGDLS, YYNGEE.

This sequence joins TRBV27 and TRBJ2-7; TRBD1 is a possible D gene (5 bases). Germline CDR1 reads MNHEY; CDR2 reads SMNVEV (reference sequence). There are 14 residues in the CDR3. V lost 2 bases and J 5 bases, leaving 13 bases between the germline ends. CDR3 loop: CASSLPGPRNEQYF. The CDR3 DNA follows: TGTGCCAGCAGTTTACCAGGGCCACGAAACGAGCAGTACTTC.

This chain uses TRBV15 with TRBJ1-1; the D gene is possibly TRBD1 (5 bases). This CDR3 region has 17 residues. The V gene lost 0 bases and the J gene lost 0 bases, with 14 bases spanning the gap. The germline V gene encodes CDR1 LNHNV and CDR2 YYDKDF (reference sequence). In DNA form, the CDR3 reads TGTGCCACCAGCAGAGAGGGACGAGGCCTCATGAACACTGAAGCTTTCTTT. It is translated as CATSREGRGLMNTEAFF. Drawing the rest from reference TRBV15 and TRBJ1-1, the complete variable domain is DAMVIQNPRYQVTQFGKPVTLSCSQTLNHNVMYWYQQKSSQAPKLLFHYYDKDFNNEADTPDNFQSRRPNTSFCFLDIRSPGLGDTAMYLCATSREGRGLMNTEAFFGQGTRLTVV.

The chain links TRBV23-1 to TRBJ1-4; possible D gene TRBD1, 6 bases. TRBV23-1 has ORF status, its function being uncertain. The CDR3 extends over 19 amino acids. The V and J ends lost 1 base and 0 bases respectively, with 18 bases between them. Here the CDR3 reads CASSQCRGAWMATNEKLFF. The DNA for the CDR3 is TGCGCCAGCAGTCAATGTCGGGGGGCCTGGATGGCAACTAATGAAAAACTGTTTTTT.

The rearrangement uses TRBV6-5 and TRBJ2-7; 7 bases agree with TRBD2. V shed 6 bases, J shed 2 bases, and the junction held 4 bases outside the gene matches. Looked up from germline, CDR1 is MNHEY and CDR2 is SVGAGI. CDR3 size: 13 residues. CDR3 sequence (DNA): TGTGCCAGCAGCCACGGACTAGCCTACGAGCAGTACTTC. Its protein is CASSHGLAYEQYF.

This clone was seen only a few times. J is TRBJ2-7 and V is TRBV7-6, with D perhaps given as TRBD1 or TRBD2 (6 bases each). From germline, CDR1 is SGHVS and CDR2 FNYEAQ. The CDR3 extends over 15 amino acids. V lost 5 bases to trimming and J lost 1 base, with 15 bases between them. The CDR3: CASSPGAGLSYEQYF. The DNA for the CDR3 is TGTGCCAGCAGCCCGGGGGCAGGGCTATCCTACGAGCAGTACTTC.

This clone was observed a single time. The chain is built from TRBV7-3 and TRBJ2-5; TRBD1 matches at 7 bases. CDR3 length: 15 residues. V dropped 3 bases and J dropped 5; count of bases not matched to a gene: 9. CDR1 is SGHTA and CDR2 is FQGTGA in the germline V gene. The CDR3 DNA follows: TGTGCCAGCAGCTTCACGGGACAGTGGAGCGAGACCCAGTACTTC. It encodes CASSFTGQWSETQYF.

The chain recombines TRBV11-3 with TRBJ2-1; the D is unclear. The CDR3 consists of 13 residues. Germline lookup yields CDR1 SGHNT and CDR2 YENEEA. V lost 0 bases and J lost 9, with 9 bases in between. The CDR3 DNA sequence: TGTGCCAGCAGCTTAGAGGCTAGTCGTGAGCAGTTCTTC. This sequence encodes CASSLEASREQFF.